The 27 T cell receptor beta chains presented below share a single source sample, sequenced in a study of blood T cell repertoires in COVID-19. Here immunoSEQ multiplex PCR was the method, and the copy in TCRdb shows in-frame clones only, minus some. The sample has hundreds of thousands of clones, about 80% seen once. The material sequenced was peripheral blood. Every receptor here comes from a woman of 80 years or more with acute or convalescent COVID-19.

The chain couples TRBV2 to TRBJ1-1; 8 positions agree with TRBD1. Trimming took 6 bases from V and 6 from J; bases not matched to a gene: 3. The CDR3 covers 12 residues. From germline, CDR1 is SNHLY and CDR2 FYNNEI. The chain's CDR3 is CASSLQGAEAFF. In nucleotides, the CDR3 is TGTGCCAGCAGCCTACAGGGGGCTGAAGCTTTCTTT.

This clone was seen once. The chain links TRBV18 to TRBJ1-3; TRBD1 agrees at 7 bases. This CDR3 contains 17 residues. The germline V gene encodes CDR1 KGHSH and CDR2 LQKENI. V trimming: 2 bases; J trimming: 0 bases; junction bases outside the gene matches: 7. The CDR3 nucleotides are TGTGCCAGCTCACCATTTAAAGACAGGGTCTCTGGAAACACCATATATTTT. It is translated as CASSPFKDRVSGNTIYF.

This chain joins TRBV4-1 and TRBJ2-3, with D perhaps matching TRBD2 (6 bases). Looked up from germline, CDR1 is MGHRA and CDR2 is YSYEKL. CDR3 length: 13 amino acids. V was trimmed by 3 bases and J by 7 bases, leaving 11 bases between them. CDR3 DNA sequence: TGCGCCAGCAGCCAGCAAGGAGGGTATACGCAGTATTTT. Its protein is CASSQQGGYTQYF.

CDR3 sequence reads: CASSLNRENTGELFF. CDR3 nucleotides: TGCGCCAGCAGCTTGAACAGGGAGAACACCGGGGAGCTGTTTTTT. The gene calls are TRBV5-1 and TRBJ2-2, with D possibly TRBD1 on 6 matching bases. Per germline, CDR1 SGHRS and CDR2 YFSETQ. The CDR3 is made up of 15 amino acids. The V gene lost 1 base and the J gene lost 1 base, with 8 bases spanning the gap. The entire variable domain, with the rest obtained from reference TRBV5-1 and TRBJ2-2, is as follows: KAGVTQTPRYLIKTRGQQVTLSCSPISGHRSVSWYQQTPGQGLQFLFEYFSETQRNKGNFPGRFSGRQFSNSRSEMNVSTLELGDSALYLCASSLNRENTGELFFGEGSRLTVL.

The chain has TRBV5-6 and TRBJ1-5; the D is unclear. CDR1 is SGHDT and CDR2 is YYEEEE in the germline V gene. Trimming left V 0 bases short and J 9 bases short, with 10 bases between. The CDR3 sequence is 13 residues long. In DNA form, the CDR3 reads TGTGCCAGCAGCTTGGAGAGAACTGGGCCCCAGCATTTT. Residues: CASSLERTGPQHF. Variable domain in full (rest from reference TRBV5-6 and TRBJ1-5): DAGVTQSPTHLIKTRGQQVTLRCSPKSGHDTVSWYQQALGQGPQFIFQYYEEEERQRGNFPDRFSGHQFPNYSSELNVNALLLGDSALYLCASSLERTGPQHFGDGTRLSIL.

The chain has TRBV7-2 and TRBJ2-5; TRBD2 matches 16 bases. This CDR3 contains 16 residues. V lost 5 bases to trimming and J lost 5 bases; unmatched junction nucleotides: 5. Germline V gene sequence: CDR1 SGHTA, CDR2 FQGNSA. CDR3 in amino acids: CASSPRGLAGGETQYF. The CDR3 DNA sequence: TGTGCCAGCAGCCCGCGGGGACTAGCGGGAGGGGAGACCCAGTACTTC.

The chain carries TRBV5-1 and TRBJ1-6; the D gene is possibly TRBD1 (5 bases). CDR3 length: 13 residues. In germline, CDR1 is SGHRS, CDR2 YFSETQ. V dropped 2 bases and J dropped 8 bases, with 8 bases sitting between them. The CDR3 DNA reads as TGCGCCAGCAGCTTATCAGGGTATTCACCCCTCCACTTT. Protein: CASSLSGYSPLHF.

This chain joins TRBV7-6 and TRBJ1-2; possibly TRBD1 for D (6 bases). Germline V gives CDR1 SGHVS, CDR2 FNYEAQ. Trimming cost V 4 bases and J 2 bases, with 8 bases left between them. There are 13 residues in the CDR3. CDR3 DNA: TGTGCCAGCAGCTCGGGACAAAACTATGGCTACACCTTC. It yields the protein CASSSGQNYGYTF.

This chain joins TRBV7-2 and TRBJ1-5, with TRBD1 matching over 9 bases. The J segment lost 6 bases and the V segment lost 5 bases, leaving 8 bases of the junction unmatched. From germline, CDR1 is SGHTA and CDR2 FQGNSA. The CDR3 runs to 15 residues. CDR3 DNA sequence: TGTGCCAGCAGCCCCGGGGGACAGGGAGGTCAGCCCCAGCATTTT. Protein sequence: CASSPGGQGGQPQHF.

The chain combines TRBV7-8 with TRBJ1-5, with TRBD1 matching 7 bases. With V trimmed by 5 bases and J by 3 bases, 4 bases remained unmatched. Germline lookup yields CDR1 SGHVS and CDR2 FQNEAQ. The CDR3 has 14 amino acids. CDR3 in amino acids: CASSLGQVNQPQHF. CDR3 nucleotides: TGTGCCAGCAGCCTAGGACAGGTCAATCAGCCCCAGCATTTT.

This chain links TRBV6-5 with TRBJ2-1; TRBD2 matches 13 bases. V gave up 6 bases and J gave up 10 bases; unmatched junction bases: 6. The CDR3 contains 14 residues. Germline V gives CDR1 MNHEY, CDR2 SVGAGI. Here the CDR3 reads CASRGLAGEGEQFF. CDR3 nucleotide sequence: TGTGCCAGCAGAGGACTAGCGGGAGAAGGGGAGCAGTTCTTC.

The chain uses TRBV18 and TRBJ2-7; D gene uncertain. The V gene lost 3 bases and the J gene lost 1 base, with 13 bases spanning the gap. The CDR3 runs 15 residues. CDR1 and CDR2 (germline): KGHSH, LQKENI. This CDR3 reads CASSPRSSPSYEQYF. In DNA form, the CDR3 reads TGTGCCAGCTCACCGCGGAGCTCCCCTTCCTACGAGCAGTACTTC.

This rearrangement joins TRBV18 to TRBJ2-7, with a weak D call TRBD2 (5 bases). Germline CDR1 and CDR2: KGHSH and LQKENI. The CDR3 is 19 residues long. V lost 0 bases to trimming and J lost 4 bases, with 25 bases between them. The CDR3 sequence: CASSPPVPRLGNGVYEQYF. DNA of the CDR3: TGTGCCAGCTCACCACCTGTTCCGCGGTTGGGGAACGGGGTATACGAGCAGTACTTC.

This chain links TRBV4-3 with TRBJ1-5; no clear D. CDR3 length: 16 amino acids. Germline CDR1 reads LGHNA; CDR2 reads YSLEER. The V end was cut by 1 base, the J end by 4 bases, with 14 bases between. CDR3 coding DNA: TGCGCCAGCAGCCAAGGGGCGGGGAATGGAAATCAGCCCCAGCATTTT. Amino acids: CASSQGAGNGNQPQHF.

Points on this clone: The sample holds other DNA sequences that translate to the same CDR3. This chain joins TRBV28 and TRBJ1-5; D remains ambiguous. The CDR3 runs to 11 residues. Germline lookup yields CDR1 MDHEN and CDR2 SYDVKM. The ends were cut back, 2 bases at V and 7 bases at J, with 3 bases in the middle. CDR3 in amino acids: CASSLEQPQHF. Written as DNA, the CDR3 is TGTGCCAGCAGTTTAGAGCAGCCCCAGCATTTT.

CDR3 bases: TGTGCCAGTAGTATAGCCCACCGCGGGGGAACTAATGAAAAACTGTTTTTT. Translation gives CASSIAHRGGTNEKLFF. The rearrangement links TRBV19 to TRBJ1-4; weak D call: TRBD1 (5 bases). The CDR3 contains 17 residues. Trimming took off 1 base at V and 1 base at J, with 13 bases between the two ends. Germline loops: CDR1 LNHDA, CDR2 SQIVND (reference sequence).

The chain has TRBV28 and TRBJ1-4; 7 positions agree with TRBD1. The CDR3 extends over 14 amino acids. V lost 6 bases, J lost 3 bases, and 4 bases stayed unmatched. CDR1 is MDHEN and CDR2 is SYDVKM in the germline V gene. CDR3 sequence reads: CASSPGTANEKLFF. The DNA for the CDR3 is TGTGCCAGCAGCCCCGGGACAGCTAATGAAAAACTGTTTTTT.

The chain is built from TRBV4-2 and TRBJ1-2; 7 positions match TRBD1. From germline, CDR1 is LGHNA and CDR2 YNFKEQ. The CDR3 length is 15 residues. The trim removed 1 base at V and 4 bases at J, leaving 6 bases unmatched. The CDR3 region is CASSQAGQTGYGYTF. In nucleotides, the CDR3 is TGTGCCAGCAGCCAAGCGGGACAGACAGGCTATGGCTACACCTTC.

The chain recombines TRBV20-1 with TRBJ1-1; 7 nucleotides agree with TRBD1. The germline V gene encodes CDR1 DFQATT and CDR2 SNEGSKA (reference sequence). This CDR3 is built from 11 residues. J gave up 7 bases and V 7 bases, and 6 bases lay outside the gene matches. In DNA, the CDR3 is TGCAGTGGGAGAGACAGGGTTGAAGCTTTCTTT. Translated: CSGRDRVEAFF.

The chain recombines TRBV5-3 with TRBJ2-7, with TRBD2 matching 11 bases. TRBV5-3 qualifies as an ORF whose function is uncertain. The ends lost 8 bases at V and 2 bases at J; junction bases unmatched: 9. This CDR3 has 15 residues. The CDR3 sequence is CASGDTSGRPYEQYF. CDR3 DNA: TGTGCCAGCGGGGATACTAGCGGGAGACCCTACGAGCAGTACTTC.

V and J are TRBV6-5 and TRBJ1-2; a weak D match, TRBD1 (6 bases). V lost 5 bases and J lost 2, with 12 bases in between. CDR3 length: 14 amino acids. The germline gives CDR1 MNHEY, CDR2 SVGAGI. The CDR3 loop reads CASSTRGTNYGYTF. CDR3 nucleotides: TGTGCCAGCAGTACCAGGGGAACCAACTATGGCTACACCTTC.

The chain carries TRBV4-2 and TRBJ2-1, with 8 bases identical to TRBD2. The CDR3 has 16 residues. Germline CDR1 and CDR2: LGHNA and YNFKEQ. V shed 1 base and J 0 bases; nucleotides not matched to a gene: 2. CDR3 protein: CASSQVLAASYNEQFF. The CDR3 DNA reads as TGTGCCAGCAGCCAAGTACTAGCGGCCTCCTACAATGAGCAGTTCTTC.

This clone was found a few times. V gene TRBV19 combines with J gene TRBJ2-1, with D perhaps TRBD2 (6 bases). Germline V gene data show CDR1 as LNHDA and CDR2 as SQIVND (reference sequence). CDR3 size: 15 residues. Trimming cost V 3 bases and J 12 bases, with 21 bases left between them. The CDR3 spells CASSMGTGDTMTQFF. Written as DNA, the CDR3 is TGTGCCAGTAGTATGGGAACGGGAGATACAATGACGCAGTTCTTC.

V gene TRBV18 combines with J gene TRBJ2-7, with 12 nucleotides matching TRBD2. Trimming took 3 bases from V and 3 from J; bases not matched to a gene: 3. Looked up from germline, CDR1 is KGHSH and CDR2 is LQKENI. The CDR3 has 15 amino acids. CDR3 in DNA: TGTGCCAGCTCACCTACGACTAGCGGGAGCTACGAGCAGTACTTC. Its protein product is CASSPTTSGSYEQYF.

The rearrangement uses TRBV7-3 and TRBJ2-2; D call uncertain. CDR3 length: 14 amino acids. Per the germline V gene, CDR1 is SGHTA and CDR2 is FQGTGA. The germline V and J ends were trimmed by 6 bases and 1 base, with 9 bases remaining between them. In DNA, the CDR3 is TGTGCCAGCAGGCCCTGGCAGAACACCGGGGAGCTGTTTTTT. Translating gives CASRPWQNTGELFF. Combining the CDR3 with reference TRBV7-3 and TRBJ2-2 gives the whole variable domain GAGVSQTPSNKVTEKGKYVELRCDPISGHTALYWYRQSLGQGPEFLIYFQGTGAADDSGLPNDRFFAVRPEGSVSTLKIQRTERGDSAVYLCASRPWQNTGELFFGEGSRLTVL.

The V and J genes are TRBV4-3 and TRBJ1-1; TRBD1 might be the D (5 bases). The CDR3 loop spans 17 amino acids. Trimming removed 1 base at V and 2 bases at J, with 17 bases between. CDR1 is LGHNA, CDR2 YSLEER, per germline. Written as DNA, the CDR3 is TGCGCCAGCAGCCAAGGGGCAGGGTGGGGAAAAAACACTGAAGCTTTCTTT. Translation gives CASSQGAGWGKNTEAFF.

The chain is built from TRBV2 and TRBJ2-5; 7 positions match TRBD1. Germline V lookup: CDR1 SNHLY, CDR2 FYNNEI. With 2 bases clipped from V and 5 bases from J, the junction kept 5 bases outside the gene matches. The CDR3 contains 14 residues. CDR3 amino acids: CASSEQQGSETQYF. In DNA, the CDR3 is TGTGCCAGCAGTGAACAACAGGGGAGTGAGACCCAGTACTTC.